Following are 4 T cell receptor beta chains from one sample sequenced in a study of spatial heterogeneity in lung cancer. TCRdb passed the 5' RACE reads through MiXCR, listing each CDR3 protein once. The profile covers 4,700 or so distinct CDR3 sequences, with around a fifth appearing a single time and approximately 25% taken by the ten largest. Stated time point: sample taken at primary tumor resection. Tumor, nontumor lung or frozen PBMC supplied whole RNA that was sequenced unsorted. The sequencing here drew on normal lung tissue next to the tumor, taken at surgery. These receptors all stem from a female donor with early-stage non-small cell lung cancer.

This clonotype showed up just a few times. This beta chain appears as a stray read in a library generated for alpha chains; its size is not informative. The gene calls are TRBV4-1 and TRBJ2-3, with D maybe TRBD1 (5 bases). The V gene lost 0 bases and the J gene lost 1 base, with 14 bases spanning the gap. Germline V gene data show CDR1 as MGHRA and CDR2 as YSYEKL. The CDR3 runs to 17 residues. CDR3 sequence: CASSQDTPSRGTDTQYF. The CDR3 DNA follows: TGCGCCAGCAGCCAAGACACCCCGAGCAGGGGCACAGATACGCAGTATTTT.

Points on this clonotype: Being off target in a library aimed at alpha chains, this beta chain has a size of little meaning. CDR3 region: CASSLPSGGADTQYF. In DNA, the CDR3 is TGCGCCAGCAGCTTGCCTAGCGGGGGCGCAGATACGCAGTATTTT. The rearrangement uses TRBV5-1 and TRBJ2-3; 10 nucleotides line up with TRBD2. Per the germline V gene, CDR1 is SGHRS and CDR2 is YFSETQ. There are 15 residues in the CDR3. The ends lost 1 base at V and 4 bases at J; junction bases unmatched: 3.

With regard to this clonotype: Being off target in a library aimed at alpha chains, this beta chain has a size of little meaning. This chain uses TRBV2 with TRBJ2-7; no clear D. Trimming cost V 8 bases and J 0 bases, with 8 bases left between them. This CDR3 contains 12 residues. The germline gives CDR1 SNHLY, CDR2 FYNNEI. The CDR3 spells CASGQSSYEQYF. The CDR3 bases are TGTGCCAGCGGTCAAAGCTCCTACGAGCAGTACTTC.

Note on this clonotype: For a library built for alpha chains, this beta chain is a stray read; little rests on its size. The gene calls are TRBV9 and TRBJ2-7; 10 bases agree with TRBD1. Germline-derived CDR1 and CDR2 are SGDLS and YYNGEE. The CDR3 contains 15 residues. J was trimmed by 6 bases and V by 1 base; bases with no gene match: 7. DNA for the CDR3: TGTGCCAGCAGCGTAACGGGACAGGGGTCAGGCGAGCAGTACTTC. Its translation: CASSVTGQGSGEQYF.